A single sample is the source of the 5 T cell receptor beta chains below, sequenced in a study of human T cells and chemical hapten exposure (dated by TCRdb to the early 2020s). The time point label here, explained by the study, means: patch test 2, 6 weeks after DPC sensitization. The sample's treatment or condition label is to be understood as: therapeutic diphenylcyclopropenone sensitization with weekly scalp DPC. To prepare the library, RACE was applied. This sample was sequenced with a NextSeq 500. Clones were called with MiXCR by TCRdb after fastp trimmed the public reads at Q25, and only in-frame beta chains were retained. Each record represents a unique CDR3 protein, reported with the most common genes and DNA among its rows. This sample comprises roughly 94,000 distinct CDR3 sequences, about a tenth of them detected only once. 2% to 2.5% of the sample comes from the top ten. This material consisted of whole blood, taken in connection with sensitization to the hapten diphenylcyclopropenone (DPC). The origin of the receptors is a woman in her forties with alopecia areata. Some clones in this sample may be carry-over from other donors' samples.

This clonotype was observed a few times. This rearrangement joins TRBV9 to TRBJ2-5; 7 nucleotides align to TRBD1. The V and J ends lost 3 bases and 4 bases, in that order; junction bases with no gene match: 6. The germline CDR1 and CDR2 sequences are SGDLS and YYNGEE. The CDR3 has 14 amino acids. The CDR3 nucleotides read TGTGCCAGCAGCGCAACGGACAGGCTAGAGACCCAGTACTTC. This encodes CASSATDRLETQYF.

Only one count was recorded for this clonotype. The chain carries TRBV27 and TRBJ2-2, with TRBD2 as a possible D gene (6 bases). This CDR3 region has 15 residues. Looked up from germline, CDR1 is MNHEY and CDR2 is SMNVEV (reference sequence). The V and J ends lost 11 bases and 8 bases respectively, with 24 bases between them. CDR3 loop: CAWSRRDSPAGELFF. CDR3 DNA sequence: TGTGCCTGGAGTCGCCGGGACTCACCCGCTGGGGAGCTGTTTTTT.

The chain is built from TRBV5-1 and TRBJ2-1; D is perhaps TRBD1 (5 bases). The CDR3 spans 14 residues. Trimming stripped 4 bases from V and 0 bases from J, with 8 bases between. Germline CDR1 and CDR2: SGHRS and YFSETQ. The CDR3 DNA is TGCGCCAGCAGCGAAGGGGTCTCCTACAATGAGCAGTTCTTC. It yields the protein CASSEGVSYNEQFF.

This clonotype was seen only a few times. It is unclear where the CDR3 begins or ends on the DNA, so no DNA is shown, and the CDR3 is as TCRdb lists it. This chain links TRBV7-5 with TRBJ2-1; TRBD1, the D gene given by the table, was not confirmed from the DNA. TRBV7-5 is a pseudogene. The CDR3 adds up to 16 amino acids, both ends counted. The CDR3 sequence: CISVPEASGSHNEQFF.

The chain links TRBV9 to TRBJ2-2; no firm D call. The ends were cut back, 3 bases at V and 7 bases at J, with 7 bases in the middle. The CDR3 extends over 12 amino acids. Germline V CDR1 and CDR2: SGDLS, YYNGEE. The CDR3 nucleotides are TGTGCCAGCAGCGGGTCCCTCGGGGAGCTGTTTTTT. Translation: CASSGSLGELFF.